A single sample is the source of the 4 T cell receptor beta chains below, sequenced in a study of regulatory T cells in long-lasting Graves disease. Library construction for TCR beta used iRepertoire HTBI primers and Arm-PCR of CDR3 regions. One entry per CDR3 protein results from TCRdb running MiXCR on the multiplex PCR reads. This table holds hundreds of thousands of distinct CDR3 sequences, more than 10% found once. Sample time point: newly diagnosed GD, antithyroid drugs for less than 3 months. PBMCs were the source of the RNA used for TCR sequencing. The same data also went into a second study, on T cells in Graves' hyperthyroidism and ophthalmopathy.

The sample was peripheral blood mononuclear cells (PBMCs), taken at new diagnosis, from a patient treated with antithyroid drugs. The source of these receptors is a woman in her twenties or thirties with Graves disease.

This clonotype was detected many times. The chain links TRBV27 to TRBJ2-2, with D possibly matching TRBD1 (6 bases). Germline V CDR1 and CDR2: MNHEY, SMNVEV (reference sequence). V was shortened by 5 bases and J by 1 base, with 17 bases between the two germline ends. The CDR3 runs 17 residues. CDR3 protein: CASSPSSLTGNTGELFF. CDR3 nucleotide sequence: TGTGCCAGCAGTCCGTCAAGTTTGACAGGGAACACCGGGGAGCTGTTTTTT.

This clonotype was detected ten times or more. This chain's CDR3 is CASTSRDSPLHF. CDR3 bases: TGTGCCAGCACCTCCAGGGACTCACCCCTCCACTTT. The rearrangement uses TRBV12-3 or TRBV12-4 and TRBJ1-6; possible D gene TRBD1, 5 bases. V was pared by 7 bases and J by 10 bases, with 11 bases between. The CDR3 contains 12 residues.

This clonotype was seen at least ten times. The chain is built from TRBV30 and TRBJ2-7; 7 bases fit TRBD1. Per the germline V gene, CDR1 is GTSNPN and CDR2 is SVGIG (reference sequence). V lost 6 bases to trimming and J lost 6 bases; unmatched junction nucleotides: 14. This CDR3 spans 14 amino acids. CDR3 DNA sequence: TGTGCCTGCGTAGGGGGCTGGGTTGGAAGCGAGCAGTACTTC. It translates to CACVGGWVGSEQYF.

The chain employs TRBV9 and TRBJ2-1, with 9 positions matching TRBD2. The CDR3 totals 14 residues. The germline gives CDR1 SGDLS, CDR2 YYNGEE. Germline trimming cut 4 bases from V and 4 bases from J; bases unmatched to any gene: 3. For the CDR3, the DNA is TGTGCCAGCAGCTGGGCGGGAGGGTACAATGAGCAGTTCTTC. It translates to CASSWAGGYNEQFF.